This TCR beta chain came from a study of post-analysis software for immune sequencing data. Overall study findings and caveats: Samples made in the same batch grouped tightly together by F measure. Versus controls, multiple sclerosis patients showed significantly lower diversity (normalized Chao1).

cDNA libraries for TCR beta contained unique molecular identifiers. cDNA molecules numbering 400,000 to 550,000 came from about 0.94 to 9.7 million T cells. MiXCR was run by TCRdb on the PCR reads, yielding one entry per CDR3 protein. This sample has 400,000 to 500,000 distinct CDR3 sequences, with approximately 38% found just once. Regarding this clonotype: What it binds is not known.

The specimen was blood. This sequence originates from a girl under 10 years old with multiple sclerosis.

CDR3 loop: CASSLARGRQETQYF. The DNA for the CDR3 is TGCGCCAGCAGCTTGGCGAGGGGACGCCAAGAGACCCAGTACTTC. The chain recombines TRBV5-1 with TRBJ2-5; the D gene could be TRBD1 or TRBD2 (5 bases each). V was pared by 0 bases and J by 1 base, with 10 bases between. This CDR3 is 15 amino acids long. The germline CDR1 and CDR2 sequences are SGHRS and YFSETQ. The full variable domain, rest sourced from reference TRBV5-1 and TRBJ2-5, is KAGVTQTPRYLIKTRGQQVTLSCSPISGHRSVSWYQQTPGQGLQFLFEYFSETQRNKGNFPGRFSGRQFSNSRSEMNVSTLELGDSALYLCASSLARGRQETQYFGPGTRLLVL.